The entry below gives a single T cell receptor (beta chain) sequence along with its context. The antigen is not known. Trimming left V 4 bases short and J 0 bases short, with 12 bases between. Germline lookup yields CDR1 SGHRS and CDR2 YFSETQ. CDR3 length: 15 residues. 13 Jbeta primers and 60 Vbeta primers were used for the PCR. In the original workflow: Later work found 65 million to 85 million unique TCR beta chains, with 9.5 million to 14 million shared. Sequencing used immunoSEQ multiplex PCR; TCRdb keeps in-frame clones, though not all of them. The V and J calls and clone size come from that table; D and trimming were worked out from the DNA. The sample yields 150,000 to 200,000 clones, about 88% seen once. This record belongs to a study of cytomegalovirus exposure and HLA in healthy donors. Points from the study as a whole: A missense DCLRE1C variant was associated with V- and J-gene trimming of TCR beta chains in a later analysis, and an independent cohort replicated the association. It has been reported that TCR beta sequences accurately predicted the HLA-A and HLA-B alleles of most subjects.

This sequence joins TRBV5-1 and TRBJ2-3; D uncertain. Sequenced input: PBMCs. The receptor's source is a woman aged 18-29 years in good health and CMV-seronegative. The CDR3 DNA reads as TGCGCCAGCAGCACCTTCACATCTAGCACAGATACGCAGTATTTT. Translating gives CASSTFTSSTDTQYF.